Listed here are 24 T cell receptor beta chains from one sample, sequenced in a study of long-term antiretroviral therapy in people with HIV. immunoSEQ v3.0 was run at survey level. Here immunoSEQ multiplex PCR was the method, and the copy in TCRdb shows in-frame clones only, minus some. This table has approximately 25,000 clones, under 80% appearing once. Sample: unsorted PBMCs, taken 0.5 years after starting antiretroviral therapy. The source of these receptors is a woman between 35 and 50 years old with HIV.

The V call is TRBV12-5, the J call TRBJ2-1, with TRBD2 identical over 8 bases. Germline V CDR1 and CDR2: LGHNT, FRNRAP. This CDR3 contains 16 residues. The junction had 8 bases not matched to a gene; V was cut back by 6 bases and J by 1 base. The CDR3 DNA is TGTGCTAGTGGCTCAGACAGCGGGAGATCCTACAATGAGCAGTTCTTC. Its translation: CASGSDSGRSYNEQFF.

The rearrangement links TRBV28 to TRBJ1-2; possibly TRBD1 for D (5 bases). V was cut by 4 bases and J by 2 bases, with 20 bases left in between. Looked up from germline, CDR1 is MDHEN and CDR2 is SYDVKM. This CDR3 contains 17 residues. CDR3 region: CASSWPHTGGTNYGYTF. The CDR3 nucleotides are TGTGCCAGCAGTTGGCCTCACACAGGCGGAACAAACTATGGCTACACCTTC.

The table lists this clone with a few counts. The rearrangement links TRBV19 to TRBJ1-2; D gene ambiguous. This CDR3 is built from 12 residues. The germline V gene encodes CDR1 LNHDA and CDR2 SQIVND (reference sequence). V lost 10 bases and J lost 3, with 12 bases in between. For the CDR3, the DNA is TGTGCCACCTCAGGCGCTCACTATGGCTACACCTTC. The encoded protein is CATSGAHYGYTF. Supplemented by reference TRBV19 and TRBJ1-2, the full variable domain reads DGGITQSPKYLFRKEGQNVTLSCEQNLNHDAMYWYRQDPGQGLRLIYYSQIVNDFQKGDIAEGYSVSREKKESFPLTVTSAQKNPTAFYLCATSGAHYGYTFGSGTRLTVV.

The chain recombines TRBV5-1 with TRBJ1-5; D gene uncertain. Germline CDR1 SGHRS, CDR2 YFSETQ. This CDR3 has 15 amino acids. Trimming pared 4 bases from V and 0 bases from J, leaving 11 bases between. CDR3: CASSLWTGSNQPQHF. CDR3 nucleotides: TGCGCCAGCAGCCTCTGGACGGGTAGCAATCAGCCCCAGCATTTT. The whole variable domain, remainder taken from reference TRBV5-1 and TRBJ1-5, is KAGVTQTPRYLIKTRGQQVTLSCSPISGHRSVSWYQQTPGQGLQFLFEYFSETQRNKGNFPGRFSGRQFSNSRSEMNVSTLELGDSALYLCASSLWTGSNQPQHFGDGTRLSIL.

The genes are TRBV27 and TRBJ2-7; either TRBD1 or TRBD2 may supply D (5 bases each). CDR3 length: 16 residues. CDR1 and CDR2 (germline): MNHEY, SMNVEV (reference sequence). The V end was cut by 8 bases, the J end by 1 base, with 21 bases between. For the CDR3, the DNA is TGTGCCAGCGGGGAACCGGGACGCTCCCGATCCTACGAGCAGTACTTC. This sequence encodes CASGEPGRSRSYEQYF.

This chain joins TRBV7-8 and TRBJ1-4, with D unresolved. This CDR3 has 14 residues. V gave up 8 bases and J gave up 1 base, with 11 bases separating them. Per the germline V gene, CDR1 is SGHVS and CDR2 is FQNEAQ. The CDR3 sequence is CASRAGETNEKLFF. For the CDR3, the DNA is TGTGCCAGCCGAGCGGGAGAAACTAATGAAAAACTGTTTTTT.

The rearrangement joins TRBV5-4 to TRBJ1-1, with no clear D. V lost 0 bases and J 1 base, leaving 7 bases between the germline ends. This CDR3 spans 14 amino acids. Germline CDR1 reads SGHNT; CDR2 reads YYREEE (reference sequence). The CDR3 bases are TGTGCCAGCAGCTTGGAGGTAGCGAACACTGAAGCTTTCTTT. Protein sequence: CASSLEVANTEAFF.

The gene calls are TRBV18 and TRBJ2-7, with TRBD2 matching 8 bases. V was pared by 6 bases and J by 2 bases, with 3 bases of the junction left unmatched. Germline-derived CDR1 and CDR2 are KGHSH and LQKENI. There are 13 residues in the CDR3. The CDR3 is CASSLGLAYEQYF. CDR3 in DNA: TGTGCCAGCTCCTTGGGACTAGCCTACGAGCAGTACTTC.

A few counts support this clone. CDR3 in DNA: TGCGCCAGCAGCCCGGCACCGTGGGGATGGCAGTACTTC. Translation: CASSPAPWGWQYF. V and J are TRBV4-1 and TRBJ2-7; no reliable D call. The CDR3 covers 13 residues. Germline V lookup: CDR1 MGHRA, CDR2 YSYEKL. The V end lost 4 bases, the J end lost 9 bases, and 16 bases lay between the germline ends.

The chain links TRBV27 to TRBJ2-5; TRBD2 might be the D (5 bases). This CDR3 has 13 residues. The germline V gene encodes CDR1 MNHEY and CDR2 SMNVEV (reference sequence). Trimming cost V 2 bases and J 5 bases, with 9 bases left between them. The CDR3 region has the DNA TGTGCCAGCAGTTTAGAGGGAAGGGAGACCCAGTACTTC. Protein: CASSLEGRETQYF.

This chain connects TRBV7-9 to TRBJ2-7, with 9 bases fitting TRBD1. The CDR3 extends over 16 amino acids. Trimming at V came to 7 bases and at J to 2 bases, leaving 12 bases not matched to a gene. Germline loops: CDR1 SEHNR, CDR2 FQNEAQ (reference sequence). CDR3 DNA sequence: TGTGCCAGCACCCATACAGGGGGCGAAGTTGCCTACGAGCAGTACTTC. Translating it yields CASTHTGGEVAYEQYF. Using reference TRBV7-9 and TRBJ2-7 for the parts outside the CDR3, the full variable domain is DTGVSQNPRHKITKRGQNVTFRCDPISEHNRLYWYRQTLGQGPEFLTYFQNEAQLEKSRLLSDRFSAERPKGSFSTLEIQRTEQGDSAMYLCASTHTGGEVAYEQYFGPGTRLTVT.

Here the CDR3 DNA reads TGTGCCATCAGTGAGACAGCTTCTAATGAAAAACTGTTTTTT. Amino acids: CAISETASNEKLFF. The rearrangement joins TRBV10-3 to TRBJ1-4; D uncertain. The CDR3 has 14 amino acids. V lost 2 bases, J lost 3 bases, and 7 bases lay in between. The germline V gene encodes CDR1 ENHRY and CDR2 SYGVKD.

This chain joins TRBV9 and TRBJ2-2; perhaps D is TRBD1 or TRBD2 (5 bases each). This CDR3 has 15 amino acids. Germline V gene lookup returns CDR1 SGDLS and CDR2 YYNGEE. V lost 7 bases, J lost 3 bases, and 16 bases lay in between. The CDR3 reads CASGLRMGDTGELFF. The CDR3 DNA sequence: TGTGCCAGCGGGCTACGCATGGGGGACACCGGGGAGCTGTTTTTT.

The chain carries TRBV11-1 and TRBJ2-5; TRBD2 matches 14 bases. The germline CDR1 and CDR2 sequences are SGHAT and FQDESV (reference sequence). Trimming at V came to 4 bases and at J to 1 base, leaving 2 bases not matched to a gene. The CDR3 totals 16 residues. The CDR3 bases are TGTGCCAGCAGCTGGGGGACTAGCGGGGGCCAAGAGACCCAGTACTTC. Its translation: CASSWGTSGGQETQYF.

This clone appeared once. The same CDR3 also results from other DNA sequences found in this sample. The chain has TRBV30 and TRBJ1-4, with a weak D call TRBD1 (5 bases). Germline lookup yields CDR1 GTSNPN and CDR2 SVGIG (reference sequence). This CDR3 is 14 amino acids long. Trimming cost V 5 bases and J 8 bases, with 18 bases left between them. The DNA for the CDR3 is TGTGCCTGGGATCAGCGGCCAGGGAGAGAAAAACTGTTTTTT. As protein: CAWDQRPGREKLFF.

This clone was counted a single time. The chain employs TRBV4-3 and TRBJ1-1, with D unresolved. The germline V gene has CDR1 LGHNA and CDR2 YSLEER. The CDR3 totals 15 residues. V was pared by 1 base and J by 5 bases, with 14 bases between. The CDR3 spells CASSQVFRERTEAFF. CDR3 nucleotide sequence: TGCGCCAGCAGCCAAGTCTTTCGGGAGAGGACTGAAGCTTTCTTT.

This clone was seen once. V is TRBV15 and J is TRBJ2-1, with a tentative D call TRBD2 (6 bases). This CDR3 contains 14 residues. Trimming took 1 base from V and 6 from J, leaving 10 bases between them. CDR1 is LNHNV, CDR2 YYDKDF, per germline (reference sequence). In nucleotides, the CDR3 is TGTGCCACCAGCAGAGCCGGACTACCCAATGAGCAGTTCTTC. It encodes CATSRAGLPNEQFF.

The J gene is TRBJ2-5, the V gene TRBV28, with 7 bases matching TRBD2. Per the germline V gene, CDR1 is MDHEN and CDR2 is SYDVKM. The V and J ends lost 3 bases and 3 bases, in that order; junction bases with no gene match: 22. The CDR3 loop spans 20 amino acids. This CDR3 reads CASSLFIWGRAGEQKETQYF. CDR3 bases: TGTGCCAGCAGTTTGTTTATTTGGGGTCGGGCGGGGGAGCAGAAAGAGACCCAGTACTTC.

Regarding this clone: Other nucleotide sequences in the sample specify the same CDR3. The chain joins TRBV28 to TRBJ1-5; 8 bases map to TRBD1. Germline V gene data show CDR1 as MDHEN and CDR2 as SYDVKM. J was trimmed by 6 bases and V by 6 bases; bases with no gene match: 7. This CDR3 region has 14 residues. The CDR3 nucleotides read TGTGCCAGCAGCCTTGACAGGGGCCGTCAGCCCCAGCATTTT. Protein: CASSLDRGRQPQHF. Full variable domain (rest looked up from reference TRBV28 and TRBJ1-5): DVKVTQSSRYLVKRTGEKVFLECVQDMDHENMFWYRQDPGLGLRLIYFSYDVKMKEKGDIPEGYSVSREKKERFSLILESASTNQTSMYLCASSLDRGRQPQHFGDGTRLSIL.

By its share, this clone is medium-sized. Other DNA sequences in the same sample also yield this CDR3. The J gene is TRBJ1-1, the V gene TRBV7-8, with 9 bases matching TRBD1. CDR3 size: 14 residues. The V and J ends lost 5 bases and 3 bases, in that order; junction bases with no gene match: 4. Germline-derived CDR1 and CDR2 are SGHVS and FQNEAQ. This chain's CDR3 is CASSPRTGDTEAFF. The CDR3 coding sequence is TGTGCCAGCAGCCCGAGGACAGGGGACACTGAAGCTTTCTTT.

The chain couples TRBV4-1 to TRBJ1-1; a weak D match, TRBD1 (5 bases). Germline V CDR1 and CDR2: MGHRA, YSYEKL. The CDR3 contains 19 residues. V lost 1 base to trimming and J lost 1 base, with 22 bases between them. This CDR3 reads CASSQGIISTGTRNTEAFF. The CDR3 DNA reads TGCGCCAGCAGCCAAGGAATTATCAGTACCGGGACGAGGAACACTGAAGCTTTCTTT.

This chain uses TRBV4-3 with TRBJ1-1; TRBD1 aligns across 11 bases. Germline V gene data show CDR1 as LGHNA and CDR2 as YSLEER. CDR3 size: 14 residues. With 1 base clipped from V and 12 bases from J, the junction kept 7 bases outside the gene matches. CDR3 in amino acids: CASSQGGQGAISFF. DNA for the CDR3: TGCGCCAGCAGCCAAGGCGGACAGGGGGCTATCTCTTTCTTT.

The rearrangement uses TRBV5-1 and TRBJ2-7, with TRBD1 as a possible D gene (5 bases). V dropped 3 bases and J dropped 6 bases, with 16 bases sitting between them. Germline CDR1 is SGHRS and CDR2 is YFSETQ. CDR3 length equals 14 residues. CDR3 DNA sequence: TGCGCCAGCAGCTGGGGCGACAGAGCCCTCGAGCAGTACTTC. Its translation: CASSWGDRALEQYF.

CDR3 protein: CASSLTTNQPQHF. The CDR3, as DNA: TGTGCCAGCAGCTTAACGACTAATCAGCCCCAGCATTTT. The gene calls are TRBV7-3 and TRBJ1-5; no clear D. This CDR3 has 13 amino acids. Between the trimmed V and J ends, which lost 0 bases and 4 bases, there was a span of 4 bases. CDR1 is SGHTA and CDR2 is FQGTGA in the germline V gene.